These T cell receptor beta chains were read from a single sample in a study of regulatory T cells in long-lasting Graves disease. TCRdb reprocessed the multiplex PCR reads with MiXCR, giving one entry per CDR3 protein. The data hold about 210,000 distinct CDR3 sequences, with roughly 19% observed a single time. These data also formed part of another study, on T cells in Graves' hyperthyroidism and ophthalmopathy.

The starting material was peripheral blood mononuclear cells (PBMCs), obtained at new diagnosis, from a patient treated with antithyroid drugs. The receptors were sampled from a woman between 25 and 40 years old with Graves disease. Both conserved end residues are part of each CDR3.

J gene | CDR3 length | V gene | CDR3 protein
TRBJ1-2 | 15 | TRBV11-3 | CASSLDYGQPYGYTF
TRBJ2-1 | 18 | TRBV4-1 | CASSQGLAGGTSYNEQFF
TRBJ1-4 | 14 | TRBV24-1 | CATSGVRGDEKLFF
TRBJ1-2 | 14 | TRBV3-1 | CASSQETGVHGYTF
TRBJ2-2 | 15 | TRBV5-1 | CASSRGLAGTGELFF
TRBJ2-6 | 15 | TRBV27 | CASTSWVSGANVLTF
TRBJ1-2 | 12 | TRBV6-5 | CASSFGYYGYTF
TRBJ2-2 | 13 | TRBV12-3/TRBV12-4 | CASSPDPIGELFF
TRBJ1-5 | 15 | TRBV2 | CASSEAWGQSQPQHF
TRBJ2-3 | 13 | TRBV6-1 | CASTRQGTDTQYF
TRBJ2-7 | 15 | TRBV19 | CASSGHRSVFTEQYF
TRBJ1-1 | 17 | TRBV12-5 | CASGLLLHRGRNTEAFF
TRBJ2-7 | 14 | TRBV10-2 | CASSLTSGGYEQYF
TRBJ2-7 | 11 | TRBV2 | CASTGGYEQYF
TRBJ1-1 | 15 | TRBV6-1 | CASTEGQGGNTEAFF
TRBJ1-1 | 14 | TRBV10-1 | CASSENLRATEAFF
TRBJ1-4 | 17 | TRBV5-5 | CASSLERPGTTNEKLFF
TRBJ1-2 | 15 | TRBV27 | CASSSYRGTGYGYTF
TRBJ2-7 | 13 | TRBV6-1 | CASSEAETYEQYF
TRBJ1-1 | 12 | TRBV19 | CASSIGGNRAFF
TRBJ2-7 | 15 | TRBV2 | CASRGTSGSSSEQYF
TRBJ2-1 | 16 | TRBV5-1 | CASSLRQGGSYNEQFF
TRBJ1-6 | 15 | TRBV9 | CASSPRDTANSPLHF
TRBJ2-7 | 15 | TRBV6-1 | CASSEERSGRYEQYF
TRBJ1-3 | 16 | TRBV7-9 | CASSLLGAGSGNTIYF
TRBJ1-1 | 14 | TRBV10-3 | CAISGQGGNTEAFF
TRBJ2-2 | 18 | TRBV18 | CASSPIPRHGANTGELFF
TRBJ2-3 | 12 | TRBV2 | CASRDITDTQYF
TRBJ1-5 | 14 | TRBV6-1 | CASSNTGSLEPQHF
TRBJ2-5 | 16 | TRBV2 | CASSEAGGLAGSVQYF
TRBJ2-7 | 16 | TRBV27 | CASSLYPPTGTYEQYF
NA | 13 | TRBV24-1 | CATRGKGQETQYF
TRBJ1-1 | 13 | TRBV6-1 | CASSRVRNTEAFF
TRBJ1-1 | 13 | TRBV7-9 | CASRRTTATEAFF
TRBJ2-7 | 15 | TRBV28 | CASSLTSGVLYEQYF
TRBJ2-2 | 19 | TRBV2 | CASSLALIRDRAHTGELFF
TRBJ1-4 | 15 | TRBV2 | CASRRQGLTNEKLFF
TRBJ2-3 | 15 | TRBV25-1 | CASSEGRASTDTQYF
TRBJ2-7 | 14 | TRBV27 | CASSLDSRPYEQYF
TRBJ1-1 | 14 | TRBV10-3 | CAISVGTVNTEAFF
TRBJ1-1 | 15 | TRBV7-6 | CASSSSQGVLSEAFF